A selection of T cell receptor beta chains follows, all from one sample in a study of response to subunit inactivated influenza vaccine. Each CDR3 protein is one row after TCRdb ran MiXCR on the RT-PCR reads. The sample has 530,000 or so distinct CDR3 sequences, less than 15% seen once. The specimen comprised PBMCs from blood, sampled approximately 12 days after vaccination. These receptors were collected from a man aged 50 to 59 who received an inactivated influenza vaccine. Each CDR3 is given with its conserved first and last residue. A D gene is named only where the DNA matches it firmly. The size entry is marked missing in some rows and otherwise reads once, few, many or a size class.

cdr3_nt	cdr3_aa	v_call	clone_size	j_call	d_call
TGTGCCAGCAGCCTCAAACGGGGCGCAGATACGCAGTATTTT	CASSLKRGADTQYF	TRBV7-9	few	TRBJ2-3	-
TGTGCCAGCAGCTTAGCGCTAGGAAACACCATATATTTT	CASSLALGNTIYF	TRBV7-2	-	TRBJ1-3	-
TGTGCCAGCAGCACCAGGCCGGCGGACACTGAAGCTTTCTTT	CASSTRPADTEAFF	TRBV6-1	few	TRBJ1-1	-
TGTGCCAGCAGCGGATACCATCAGGGGGCCTATGAGCAGTTCTTC	CASSGYHQGAYEQFF	TRBV7-9	-	TRBJ2-1	TRBD1
TGTGCCAGCAGGGACGGGTCCCAAAAGGGAGCTTTCTTT	CASRDGSQKGAFF	TRBV6-6	-	TRBJ1-1	-
TGTGCCAGCAGTGAAGCGAACAGGGAATTGGCAGATACGCAGTATTTT	CASSEANRELADTQYF	TRBV2	-	TRBJ2-3	-
TGCGCCAGCAGCCTTTCTTACTCAGGGACAGGGGGAAATTCACCCCTCCACTTT	CASSLSYSGTGGNSPLHF	TRBV4-3	-	TRBJ1-6	TRBD1
TGTGCCAGCAGCCGCCTGTTGGTTCCCTACGAGCAGTACTTC	CASSRLLVPYEQYF	TRBV5-4	few	TRBJ2-7	-
TGCGCCAGCAGCTCGCCTGGGATAGATACGCAGTATTTT	CASSSPGIDTQYF	TRBV5-1	many	TRBJ2-3	-
TGCAGTGCTAGAGATTGGCGGTTGAACACTGAAGCTTTCTTT	CSARDWRLNTEAFF	TRBV20-1	-	TRBJ1-1	-
TGTGCCAGCAGCCAAGATCTCTGGGGAGGACAGGGACGGACTGAAGCTTTCTTT	CASSQDLWGGQGRTEAFF	TRBV4-2	few	TRBJ1-1	TRBD1
TGTGCCAGCAGCCCCAGGGGGGGGTTCGAGCAGTACTTC	CASSPRGGFEQYF	TRBV7-2	few	TRBJ2-7	-
TGTGCCAGCAGTTCCCAGGGACTAGCGGGCTCCCTGACGCAGTATTTT	CASSSQGLAGSLTQYF	TRBV6-5	-	TRBJ2-3	TRBD2
TGTGCCAGCAGCCGACGAGCGGGAGAGGATGTAGATACGCAGTATTTT	CASSRRAGEDVDTQYF	TRBV12-3/TRBV12-4	-	TRBJ2-3	TRBD2
TGTGCCATCAGTGAAGGGGGCTTCCAAGAGACCCAGTACTTC	CAISEGGFQETQYF	TRBV10-3	-	TRBJ2-5	TRBD1
TGTGCCACCAGCAGAAACATACCGGGACAGGGAAATGAGCAGTTCTTC	CATSRNIPGQGNEQFF	TRBV15	-	TRBJ2-1	TRBD1
TGCAGTGCTTCCCAGACGGGACGTCCAGATACGCAGTATTTT	CSASQTGRPDTQYF	TRBV20-1	-	TRBJ2-3	-
TGTGCCAGCTCAACGGGGGGACAGACAGATACGCAGTATTTT	CASSTGGQTDTQYF	TRBV18	few	TRBJ2-3	-
TGCGCCAGCAGCCGGACTAGCGGGGGCGGGAGTGAGCAGTTCTTC	CASSRTSGGGSEQFF	TRBV4-1	-	TRBJ2-1	TRBD2
TGTGCCAGCAGCAAGACTAGCCCGCTTGGTGAGCAGTTCTTC	CASSKTSPLGEQFF	TRBV9	many	TRBJ2-1	TRBD2
TGTGCCAGCAGCTTCCAGGGAGGGGTTTCTGAAGCTTTCTTT	CASSFQGGVSEAFF	TRBV7-2	few	TRBJ1-1	-
TGCAGTGCTAGTGCTACAGGGGATACCGGGGAGCTGTTTTTT	CSASATGDTGELFF	TRBV20-1	few	TRBJ2-2	TRBD1
TGCAGTGTGTCCTACGGCGGACGCTCCTACAATGAGCAGTTCTTC	CSVSYGGRSYNEQFF	TRBV20-1	few	TRBJ2-1	-
TGTGCCAGCAGCCGACAGGGTTCACCCCTCCACTTT	CASSRQGSPLHF	TRBV3-1	many	TRBJ1-6	TRBD1
TGTGCCAGCAGCACAGGGGATACCTATAATTCACCCCTCCACTTT	CASSTGDTYNSPLHF	TRBV28	-	TRBJ1-6	TRBD1
TGCGCCAGCAGCTTAGCGATTGGGGCCTACGAGCAGTACTTC	CASSLAIGAYEQYF	TRBV5-1	-	TRBJ2-7	-
TGCAGCGTTGAAGTCTGGAATGGACATGGCTACACCTTC	CSVEVWNGHGYTF	TRBV29-1	few	TRBJ1-2	-
TGTGCCAGCAGCTTCGGAGGCAGGGTTCACCAGCCCCAGCATTTT	CASSFGGRVHQPQHF	TRBV5-6	few	TRBJ1-5	-